This T cell receptor beta chain is drawn from a study of blood T cell repertoires in COVID-19. This CDR3 is built from 15 residues. Germline CDR1 MNHEY, CDR2 SVGAGI. Trimming removed 5 bases from V and 7 bases from J; junction bases left unmatched: 9. Generated by immunoSEQ multiplex PCR, the TCRdb table keeps only in-frame clones and is missing some. Of 120,000 to 150,000 clones in the sample, almost 85% were seen once. The source of this sequence is a man between 35 and 55 years old with acute COVID-19. The source material was PBMCs or T cells enriched from blood (not recorded which). The chain is built from TRBV6-5 and TRBJ2-7; 12 bases are shared with TRBD1. The CDR3 loop reads CASSTPGQGAWEQYF. In DNA, the CDR3 is TGTGCCAGCAGTACTCCGGGACAGGGGGCATGGGAGCAGTACTTC.